The next 28 T cell receptor beta chains were all read from a single sample in a study of blood T cell repertoires in COVID-19. Produced via immunoSEQ multiplex PCR; TCRdb's table is partial and in-frame only. The table lists 250,000 to 350,000 clones, approximately 84% of them singletons, with more than 1.1% in the top ten. Sequenced input: peripheral blood. The receptors originated from a human donor with COVID-19, enrolled during active disease. The donor label of this sample is uncertain.

The J gene is TRBJ2-6, the V gene TRBV15; 7 bases are a match to TRBD1. The CDR3 is made up of 16 amino acids. With 6 bases clipped from V and 2 bases from J, the junction kept 7 bases outside the gene matches. Per germline, CDR1 LNHNV and CDR2 YYDKDF (reference sequence). The CDR3 DNA is TGTGCCACCAGAGAGTTCGGACAGGCTGGGGCCAACGTCCTGACTTTC. Protein product: CATREFGQAGANVLTF. Filled out from reference TRBV15 and TRBJ2-6, the complete variable domain reads DAMVIQNPRYQVTQFGKPVTLSCSQTLNHNVMYWYQQKSSQAPKLLFHYYDKDFNNEADTPDNFQSRRPNTSFCFLDIRSPGLGDTAMYLCATREFGQAGANVLTFGAGSRLTVL.

V gene TRBV5-1 combines with J gene TRBJ2-7, with 10 bases fitting TRBD2. Trimming removed 3 bases from V and 7 bases from J; junction bases left unmatched: 10. Germline assignment: CDR1 SGHRS and CDR2 YFSETQ. There are 15 residues in the CDR3. CDR3 protein: CASSSLAGPLGEQYF. CDR3 sequence (DNA): TGCGCCAGCAGCTCACTAGCGGGACCCCTCGGGGAGCAGTACTTC.

This chain joins TRBV28 and TRBJ2-5, with TRBD1 identical over 10 bases. V was clipped by 2 bases and J by 3 bases; unmatched bases: 6. CDR1 is MDHEN and CDR2 is SYDVKM in the germline V gene. The CDR3 spans 16 residues. The CDR3 loop reads CASSLIGQGVEETQYF. Written as DNA, the CDR3 is TGTGCCAGCAGTTTAATCGGACAGGGGGTCGAAGAGACCCAGTACTTC.

In DNA form, the CDR3 reads TGTGCCAGCAGCAAGAGGACTAGCGGGAGTTACAATGAGCAGTTCTTC. Its protein is CASSKRTSGSYNEQFF. V is TRBV9 and J is TRBJ2-1; 13 nucleotides line up with TRBD2. Germline CDR1 reads SGDLS; CDR2 reads YYNGEE. This CDR3 is 16 amino acids long. Trimming took 4 bases from V and 4 from J; bases not matched to a gene: 5.

The chain recombines TRBV7-9 with TRBJ1-5; D is unclear. V was trimmed by 5 bases and J by 1 base, leaving 6 bases between them. This CDR3 has 13 residues. Germline lookup yields CDR1 SEHNR and CDR2 FQNEAQ (reference sequence). This chain's CDR3 is CASSRESNQPQHF. The CDR3 region has the DNA TGTGCCAGCAGCCGGGAGAGCAATCAGCCCCAGCATTTT.

The chain uses TRBV19 and TRBJ1-1, with 8 bases that match TRBD1. Germline loops: CDR1 LNHDA, CDR2 SQIVND (reference sequence). V lost 7 bases to trimming and J lost 4 bases; unmatched junction nucleotides: 11. This CDR3 spans 15 amino acids. The CDR3 is CASTHAGTGGTEAFF. The CDR3 DNA sequence: TGTGCCAGTACTCACGCCGGAACAGGGGGCACTGAAGCTTTCTTT.

The genes are TRBV5-5 and TRBJ2-7; TRBD2 matches 9 bases. Germline CDR1 is SGHKS and CDR2 is YYEKEE (reference sequence). This CDR3 has 17 amino acids. Trimming removed 4 bases from V and 0 bases from J; junction bases left unmatched: 11. CDR3 coding DNA: TGTGCCAGCAGCCCGACAGCGGCGGGAGGGAGCTCCTACGAGCAGTACTTC. Amino acids: CASSPTAAGGSSYEQYF.

This clone was counted between two and nine times. The chain employs TRBV3-1 (or the pseudogene TRBV3-2) and TRBJ2-6, with TRBD2 identical over 15 bases. Trimming removed 4 bases from V and 4 bases from J; junction bases left unmatched: 11. Germline V gene data show CDR1 as LGHDT and CDR2 as YNNKEL (reference sequence). CDR3 length: 20 amino acids. CDR3 sequence: CASSPSGLAGGPDGANVLTF. DNA of the CDR3: TGTGCCAGCAGCCCGTCGGGACTAGCGGGAGGCCCGGACGGGGCCAACGTCCTGACTTTC.

The rearrangement links TRBV27 to TRBJ2-1; D is undetermined. The V end was cut by 6 bases, the J end by 3 bases, with 6 bases between. The CDR3 is made up of 12 amino acids. Germline-derived CDR1 and CDR2 are MNHEY and SMNVEV (reference sequence). This CDR3 reads CASSLNYNEQFF. The CDR3 DNA follows: TGTGCCAGCAGCCTAAACTACAATGAGCAGTTCTTC.

The CDR3 here is CASSWGQPNSPLHF. CDR3 sequence (DNA): TGTGCCAGCAGTTGGGGACAGCCAAATTCACCCCTCCACTTT. The chain is built from TRBV28 and TRBJ1-6; 7 nucleotides agree with TRBD1. Germline CDR1 is MDHEN and CDR2 is SYDVKM. The CDR3 is 14 amino acids. After removal of 4 bases from V and 7 bases from J, the junction contained 4 bases not matched to a gene.

This clone showed up just once. This chain uses TRBV6-7 with TRBJ2-7; D possibly corresponds to TRBD1 (6 bases). TRBV6-7 is labeled an ORF, and its function is uncertain. The V gene lost 4 bases and the J gene lost 2 bases, with 12 bases spanning the gap. This CDR3 has 14 residues. The CDR3 spells CASSSSKGAYEQYF. CDR3 DNA sequence: TGTGCCAGCAGTTCCTCAAAGGGGGCCTACGAGCAGTACTTC.

This clone was counted at least ten times. The chain couples TRBV10-3 to TRBJ1-3; the match to TRBD1 covers 7 bases. The CDR3 length is 17 residues. J was trimmed by 0 bases and V by 5 bases; bases with no gene match: 10. The V gene's germline CDR1 is ENHRY and CDR2 SYGVKD. The chain's CDR3 is CAISSLDRPISGNTIYF. CDR3 coding DNA: TGTGCCATCAGTTCGTTGGACAGGCCTATCTCTGGAAACACCATATATTTT.

The chain couples TRBV7-2 to TRBJ2-4, with 7 bases matching TRBD1. Germline CDR1 reads SGHTA; CDR2 reads FQGNSA. The CDR3 has 16 amino acids. The trim removed 5 bases at V and 1 base at J, leaving 8 bases unmatched. The chain's CDR3 is CASSEEGGSAKNIQYF. CDR3 sequence (DNA): TGTGCCAGCAGCGAGGAAGGGGGCTCGGCCAAAAACATTCAGTACTTC.

The chain is built from TRBV5-5 and TRBJ2-1, with TRBD2 identical over 9 bases. V gave up 4 bases and J gave up 3 bases; unmatched junction bases: 8. In germline, CDR1 is SGHKS, CDR2 YYEKEE (reference sequence). The CDR3 extends over 16 amino acids. The CDR3: CASSLSGGRVYNEQFF. The CDR3 nucleotides are TGTGCCAGCAGCCTCTCGGGCGGGAGGGTCTACAATGAGCAGTTCTTC.

The chain employs TRBV27 and TRBJ2-1; D is perhaps TRBD2 (5 bases). Deletions cut 5 bases from V and 7 bases from J, with 15 bases between. Germline V gene data show CDR1 as MNHEY and CDR2 as SMNVEV (reference sequence). The CDR3 is 14 residues long. This chain's CDR3 is CASSQTSGTNEQFF. The DNA of the CDR3 is TGTGCCAGCAGTCAAACTAGTGGCACGAATGAGCAGTTCTTC.

V usage is TRBV5-6 and J usage is TRBJ2-2, with D tentatively TRBD2 (7 bases). V dropped 5 bases and J dropped 3 bases, with 20 bases sitting between them. Germline values: CDR1 SGHDT, CDR2 YYEEEE. CDR3 size: 17 residues. CDR3 protein: CASRGGLVLGYTGELFF. The CDR3 region has the DNA TGTGCCAGCAGGGGGGGGCTCGTCCTCGGATACACCGGGGAGCTGTTTTTT. Together with reference TRBV5-6 and TRBJ2-2, the CDR3 gives the full variable domain: DAGVTQSPTHLIKTRGQQVTLRCSPKSGHDTVSWYQQALGQGPQFIFQYYEEEERQRGNFPDRFSGHQFPNYSSELNVNALLLGDSALYLCASRGGLVLGYTGELFFGEGSRLTVL.

This rearrangement joins TRBV7-2 to TRBJ2-5; 14 bases are shared with TRBD2. This CDR3 spans 18 amino acids. In germline, CDR1 is SGHTA, CDR2 FQGNSA. V shed 4 bases, J shed 5 bases, and the junction held 12 bases outside the gene matches. DNA of the CDR3: TGTGCCAGCAGCTCCTTACCGGGACTAGCGGGAGTGCGGGAGACCCAGTACTTC. Translation gives CASSSLPGLAGVRETQYF. Supplemented by reference TRBV7-2 and TRBJ2-5, the full variable domain reads GAGVSQSPSNKVTEKGKDVELRCDPISGHTALYWYRQSLGQGLEFLIYFQGNSAPDKSGLPSDRFSAERTGGSVSTLTIQRTQQEDSAVYLCASSSLPGLAGVRETQYFGPGTRLLVL.

This chain links TRBV10-3 with TRBJ1-1, with D possibly being TRBD1 (6 bases). V gave up 5 bases and J gave up 4 bases, with 14 bases separating them. Germline CDR1 reads ENHRY; CDR2 reads SYGVKD. This CDR3 region has 14 residues. The CDR3 DNA sequence: TGTGCCATCAGTTCCTCAGGGGTTGGCACTGAAGCTTTCTTT. It specifies CAISSSGVGTEAFF.

The CDR3 region is CASSSGQGGENEQFF. CDR3 bases: TGTGCCAGCAGTTCGGGACAGGGTGGGGAAAATGAGCAGTTCTTC. The V gene is TRBV28, the J gene TRBJ2-1, with 9 nucleotides matching TRBD1. The CDR3 is 15 amino acids. The trim removed 4 bases at V and 7 bases at J, leaving 8 bases unmatched. CDR1 is MDHEN and CDR2 is SYDVKM in the germline V gene.

The chain uses TRBV2 and TRBJ2-7; maybe TRBD2 (6 bases). Germline V lookup: CDR1 SNHLY, CDR2 FYNNEI. There are 15 residues in the CDR3. V lost 8 bases to trimming and J lost 5 bases, with 22 bases between them. CDR3 nucleotides: TGTGCCAGCTTCCGGGACTGGTCGACAGCCGACGAGCAGTACTTC. It is translated as CASFRDWSTADEQYF. Using reference TRBV2 and TRBJ2-7 for the parts outside the CDR3, the full variable domain is EPEVTQTPSHQVTQMGQEVILRCVPISNHLYFYWYRQILGQKVEFLVSFYNNEISEKSEIFDDQFSVERPDGSNFTLKIRSTKLEDSAMYFCASFRDWSTADEQYFGPGTRLTVT.

The chain couples TRBV21-1 to TRBJ2-4; the DNA was not compared with TRBD2, the D call given in the table. TRBV21-1 is a known pseudogene. This CDR3 comprises 20 residues. CDR3 sequence: CASSKAMSSGRARSKNIQYF. The CDR3 DNA reads as TGTGCCAGCAGCAAAGCGATGTCTAGCGGGAGGGCCCGGTCCAAAAACATTCAGTACTTC.

This clone has a single count. The chain is built from TRBV6-6 and TRBJ2-7; 9 bases align to TRBD1. This CDR3 spans 15 amino acids. V shed 6 bases, J shed 0 bases, and the junction held 6 bases outside the gene matches. Germline V gene data show CDR1 as MNHNY and CDR2 as SVGAGI (reference sequence). For the CDR3, the DNA is TGTGCCAGCAGCGATTCGACAGGGGGCTCCTACGAGCAGTACTTC. Its protein product is CASSDSTGGSYEQYF.

The chain links TRBV5-4 to TRBJ2-7, with D maybe TRBD2 (6 bases). Germline values: CDR1 SGHNT, CDR2 YYREEE (reference sequence). This CDR3 is 14 amino acids long. Trimming stripped 1 base from V and 2 bases from J, with 10 bases between. CDR3: CASSLTGDPYEQYF. Here the CDR3 DNA reads TGTGCCAGCAGCTTGACGGGAGACCCCTACGAGCAGTACTTC.

The rearrangement joins TRBV29-1 to TRBJ2-7; TRBD1 agrees at 9 bases. This CDR3 comprises 12 residues. V trimming: 6 bases; J trimming: 6 bases; junction bases outside the gene matches: 6. Germline values: CDR1 SQVTM, CDR2 ANQGSEA. The CDR3 DNA sequence: TGCAGCGTGGCTGACAGGGGGGGCGAGCAGTACTTC. Its protein product is CSVADRGGEQYF.

This clone was seen a single time. V usage is TRBV5-4 and J usage is TRBJ2-7; 9 positions match TRBD1. J gave up 5 bases and V 4 bases, and 4 bases lay outside the gene matches. Germline V gene data show CDR1 as SGHNT and CDR2 as YYREEE (reference sequence). This CDR3 is built from 13 residues. The CDR3 here is CASSLDRGHEQYF. DNA for the CDR3: TGTGCCAGCAGCCTGGACAGGGGACACGAGCAGTACTTC.

The chain employs TRBV7-8 and TRBJ2-7, with D tentatively TRBD2 (6 bases). The CDR3 has 16 residues. The V and J ends lost 3 bases and 4 bases respectively, with 19 bases between them. CDR1 SGHVS and CDR2 FQNEAQ come from the germline V gene. The CDR3 sequence is CASSFVAEPLNYEQYF. The CDR3 nucleotides read TGTGCCAGCAGCTTCGTAGCGGAGCCTTTAAATTACGAGCAGTACTTC.

This sequence joins TRBV19 and TRBJ2-5; 12 nucleotides match TRBD2. Unmatched junction bases numbered 14, after V lost 7 bases and J lost 2 bases. The CDR3 is 18 residues long. The V gene's germline CDR1 is LNHDA and CDR2 SQIVND (reference sequence). CDR3 nucleotides: TGTGCCAGTACCCCTTCTGGGCTAGCGGGAGGGAAGCAAGAGACCCAGTACTTC. This encodes CASTPSGLAGGKQETQYF.

This clone was recorded a few times. This chain uses TRBV27 with TRBJ1-2; D remains unclear. Trimming removed 7 bases from V and 1 base from J, with 13 bases in between. This CDR3 comprises 14 residues. Germline CDR1 MNHEY, CDR2 SMNVEV (reference sequence). The CDR3, as DNA: TGTGCCAGCAAAGATCCAGGCAGTAACTATGGCTACACCTTC. Translating it yields CASKDPGSNYGYTF.